This is a list of T cell receptor beta chains from one sample in a study of blood T cell repertoires in COVID-19. Some clones are missing from TCRdb's copy, which holds only in-frame ones; the method was immunoSEQ multiplex PCR. The sample records about 36,000 clones, over 75% being singletons. The sequenced sample consisted of peripheral blood. The origin of the receptors is a human donor in a cohort sampled during active COVID-19. Each CDR3 is given with its conserved first and last residue. The D gene is left open where the match is weak. The listing skips clone size in some rows; elsewhere it reads once, few, many or a size class.

V gene: TRBV19; J gene: TRBJ1-4; D gene: TRBD1; clone size: NA; CDR3 protein: CASSRIGTGGEKLFF; CDR3 DNA: TGTGCCAGTAGTAGAATCGGGACAGGGGGAGAAAAACTGTTTTTT
V gene: TRBV2; J gene: TRBJ1-1; D gene: TRBD1; clone size: NA; CDR3 protein: CASSKGQGNTEAFF; CDR3 DNA: TGTGCCAGCAGTAAGGGACAGGGGAACACTGAAGCTTTCTTT
V gene: TRBV30; J gene: TRBJ2-5; D gene: NA; clone size: NA; CDR3 protein: CAWGPDSGRPQYF; CDR3 DNA: TGTGCCTGGGGCCCGGACAGCGGCCGGCCCCAGTACTTC
V gene: TRBV5-6; J gene: TRBJ1-1; D gene: NA; clone size: NA; CDR3 protein: CASSAVPGSETEAFF; CDR3 DNA: TGTGCCAGCAGCGCGGTACCGGGAAGTGAAACTGAAGCTTTCTTT
V gene: TRBV23-1; J gene: TRBJ1-5; D gene: NA; clone size: NA; CDR3 protein: CASSRFGFGVNQPQHF; CDR3 DNA: TGCGCCAGCAGTCGTTTCGGCTTCGGGGTAAATCAGCCCCAGCATTTT
V gene: TRBV7-8; J gene: TRBJ1-2; D gene: NA; clone size: NA; CDR3 protein: CASSLEGRGIGYTF; CDR3 DNA: TGTGCCAGCAGCTTAGAGGGGCGGGGTATTGGCTACACCTTC
V gene: TRBV6-5; J gene: TRBJ1-5; D gene: NA; clone size: few; CDR3 protein: CASSQDGDQPQHF; CDR3 DNA: TGTGCCAGCAGTCAGGACGGGGATCAGCCCCAGCATTTT
V gene: TRBV6-5; J gene: TRBJ1-6; D gene: NA; clone size: NA; CDR3 protein: CASREYNSPLHF; CDR3 DNA: TGTGCCAGCAGGGAGTATAATTCACCCCTCCACTTT
V gene: TRBV7-8; J gene: TRBJ2-6; D gene: TRBD1; clone size: NA; CDR3 protein: CASSRVGQRAGANVLTF; CDR3 DNA: TGTGCCAGCAGCCGAGTGGGACAGAGGGCTGGGGCCAACGTCCTGACTTTC
V gene: TRBV5-4; J gene: TRBJ2-5; D gene: TRBD1; clone size: NA; CDR3 protein: CASSLQGTETQYF; CDR3 DNA: TGTGCCAGCAGCTTACAGGGGACGGAGACCCAGTACTTC
V gene: TRBV7-2; J gene: TRBJ2-3; D gene: NA; clone size: NA; CDR3 protein: CASSLSGRSADTQYF; CDR3 DNA: TGTGCCAGCAGCTTATCAGGGAGGTCAGCAGATACGCAGTATTTT
V gene: TRBV19; J gene: TRBJ1-2; D gene: TRBD1; clone size: NA; CDR3 protein: CASRNILQGDNYGYTF; CDR3 DNA: TGTGCCAGTAGAAACATATTACAGGGGGACAACTATGGCTACACCTTC
V gene: TRBV4-1; J gene: TRBJ1-6; D gene: TRBD1; clone size: NA; CDR3 protein: CASSHGQAEYSYNSPLHF; CDR3 DNA: TGCGCCAGCAGCCATGGACAGGCGGAATACTCCTATAATTCACCCCTCCACTTT
V gene: TRBV5-1; J gene: TRBJ1-4; D gene: NA; clone size: NA; CDR3 protein: CASSSGHPTNEKLFF; CDR3 DNA: TGCGCCAGCAGCTCCGGACACCCAACTAATGAAAAACTGTTTTTT
V gene: TRBV11-2; J gene: TRBJ2-1; D gene: NA; clone size: NA; CDR3 protein: CASSLGGEAYNEQFF; CDR3 DNA: TGTGCCAGCAGTCTGGGTGGGGAGGCCTACAATGAGCAGTTCTTC
V gene: TRBV6-4; J gene: TRBJ2-7; D gene: NA; clone size: NA; CDR3 protein: CASIGQYF; CDR3 DNA: TGTGCCAGCATCGGGCAGTACTTC
V gene: TRBV18; J gene: TRBJ2-7; D gene: NA; clone size: few; CDR3 protein: CASSANRDSYEQYF; CDR3 DNA: TGTGCCAGCTCAGCCAACAGGGATTCCTACGAGCAGTACTTC
V gene: TRBV5-1; J gene: TRBJ2-5; D gene: TRBD2; clone size: NA; CDR3 protein: CASSLEASGGGTQYF; CDR3 DNA: TGCGCCAGCAGCTTGGAGGCTAGCGGGGGTGGGACCCAGTACTTC
V gene: TRBV5-1; J gene: TRBJ2-1; D gene: NA; clone size: NA; CDR3 protein: CASSLAPEVAGGSGFF; CDR3 DNA: NA
V gene: TRBV2; J gene: TRBJ2-3; D gene: TRBD1; clone size: few; CDR3 protein: CASRSGTGADTQYF; CDR3 DNA: TGTGCCAGCAGGTCCGGGACAGGGGCAGATACGCAGTATTTT
V gene: TRBV5-1; J gene: TRBJ2-6; D gene: NA; clone size: few; CDR3 protein: CASSPGTRSGANVLTF; CDR3 DNA: TGCGCCAGCAGCCCGGGGACACGATCTGGGGCCAACGTCCTGACTTTC
V gene: TRBV20-1; J gene: TRBJ2-5; D gene: TRBD2; clone size: NA; CDR3 protein: CSAGRGKTQYF; CDR3 DNA: TGCAGTGCTGGGAGGGGAAAGACCCAGTACTTC
V gene: TRBV28; J gene: TRBJ2-3; D gene: NA; clone size: NA; CDR3 protein: CASSFAGGTDTQYF; CDR3 DNA: TGTGCCAGCAGTTTTGCAGGGGGCACAGATACGCAGTATTTT
V gene: TRBV5-5; J gene: TRBJ1-2; D gene: NA; clone size: NA; CDR3 protein: CASSFYRDYGYTF; CDR3 DNA: TGTGCCAGCAGCTTCTACAGAGACTATGGCTACACCTTC
V gene: TRBV12-3/TRBV12-4; J gene: TRBJ2-7; D gene: NA; clone size: NA; CDR3 protein: CASSLGRRGEQYF; CDR3 DNA: TGTGCCAGCAGTTTAGGGCGACGGGGCGAGCAGTACTTC
V gene: TRBV5-6; J gene: TRBJ2-7; D gene: TRBD2; clone size: NA; CDR3 protein: CASSLEVAGGPPHEQYF; CDR3 DNA: TGTGCCAGCAGCTTGGAGGTAGCGGGGGGACCCCCCCACGAGCAGTACTTC
V gene: TRBV7-8; J gene: TRBJ2-5; D gene: TRBD1; clone size: NA; CDR3 protein: CASSLVRRDRGRKTQYF; CDR3 DNA: TGTGCCAGCAGCCTCGTCCGCAGGGACAGGGGGAGAAAGACCCAGTACTTC
V gene: TRBV4-1; J gene: TRBJ2-3; D gene: TRBD2; clone size: NA; CDR3 protein: CASSLSGGGAADTQYF; CDR3 DNA: TGCGCCAGCAGCCTCAGCGGGGGGGGTGCGGCAGATACGCAGTATTTT
V gene: TRBV5-1; J gene: TRBJ2-6; D gene: TRBD1; clone size: NA; CDR3 protein: CASSYAGTGLGNVLTF; CDR3 DNA: TGCGCCAGCAGCTACGCCGGGACAGGACTGGGAAACGTCCTGACTTTC
V gene: TRBV7-9; J gene: TRBJ1-1; D gene: NA; clone size: NA; CDR3 protein: CASSLANRAGEAFF; CDR3 DNA: TGTGCCAGCAGCTTAGCGAACAGGGCCGGTGAAGCTTTCTTT
V gene: TRBV7-8; J gene: TRBJ2-6; D gene: NA; clone size: NA; CDR3 protein: CASRPGQLSGANVLTF; CDR3 DNA: TGTGCCAGCAGACCGGGACAACTCTCTGGGGCCAACGTCCTGACTTTC